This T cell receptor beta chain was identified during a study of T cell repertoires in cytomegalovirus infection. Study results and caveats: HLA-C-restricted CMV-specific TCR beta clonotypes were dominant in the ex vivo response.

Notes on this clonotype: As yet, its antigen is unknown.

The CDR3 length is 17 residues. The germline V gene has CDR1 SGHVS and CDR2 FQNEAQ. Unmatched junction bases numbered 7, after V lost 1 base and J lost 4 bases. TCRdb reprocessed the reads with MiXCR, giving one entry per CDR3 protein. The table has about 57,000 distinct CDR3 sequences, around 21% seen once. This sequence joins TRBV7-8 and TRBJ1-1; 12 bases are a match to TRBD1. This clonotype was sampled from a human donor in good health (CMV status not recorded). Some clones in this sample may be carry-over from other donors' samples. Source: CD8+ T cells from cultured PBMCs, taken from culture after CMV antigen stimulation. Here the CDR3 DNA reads TGTGCCAGCAGCTTAGTTTCGGGACAGGGGGCAGCCACTGAAGCTTTCTTT. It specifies CASSLVSGQGAATEAFF.